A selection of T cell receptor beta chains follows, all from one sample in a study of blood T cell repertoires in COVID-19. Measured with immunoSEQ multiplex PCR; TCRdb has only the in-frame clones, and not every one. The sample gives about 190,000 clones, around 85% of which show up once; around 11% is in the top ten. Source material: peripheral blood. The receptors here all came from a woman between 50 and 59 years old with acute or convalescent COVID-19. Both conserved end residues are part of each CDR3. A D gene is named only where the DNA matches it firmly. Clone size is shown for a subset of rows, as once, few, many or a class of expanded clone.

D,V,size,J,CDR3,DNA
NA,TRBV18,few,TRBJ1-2,CASSPTRDKNGYTF,TGTGCCAGCTCACCAACCCGGGATAAGAATGGCTACACCTTC
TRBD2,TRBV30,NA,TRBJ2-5,CAWSVLLAVQGGTQYF,TGTGCCTGGAGTGTTTTACTAGCGGTCCAAGGGGGGACCCAGTACTTC
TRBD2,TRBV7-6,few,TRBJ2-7,CASSLGTSGSGEQYF,TGTGCCAGCAGCTTAGGGACTAGCGGGAGTGGCGAGCAGTACTTC
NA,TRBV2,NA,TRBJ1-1,CASSEASGGLGEAFF,TGTGCCAGCAGTGAAGCTAGCGGGGGGCTCGGTGAAGCTTTCTTT
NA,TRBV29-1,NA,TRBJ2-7,CSVIPSGPYEQYF,TGCAGCGTTATTCCGAGCGGCCCCTACGAGCAGTACTTC
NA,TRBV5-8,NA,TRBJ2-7,CASTLLGQDYEQYF,TGTGCCAGCACCCTGCTTGGGCAGGACTACGAGCAGTACTTC
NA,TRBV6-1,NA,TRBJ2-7,CASSETGAYEQYF,TGTGCCAGCAGTGAAACAGGAGCCTACGAGCAGTACTTC
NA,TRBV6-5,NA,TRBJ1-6,CATWTAYNSPLHF,TGTGCCACCTGGACAGCCTATAATTCACCCCTCCACTTT
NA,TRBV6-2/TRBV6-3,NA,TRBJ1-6,CASSYSDRRTFFSPLHF,TGTGCCAGCAGTTACTCGGATAGGAGGACTTTTTTTTCACCCCTCCACTTT
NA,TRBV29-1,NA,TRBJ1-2,CSVEEGGYGYTF,TGCAGCGTTGAAGAAGGGGGTTACGGCTACACCTTC
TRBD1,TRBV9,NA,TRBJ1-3,CASSATPGTGEGNTIYF,TGTGCCAGCAGCGCCACACCCGGGACAGGGGAGGGGAACACCATATATTTT
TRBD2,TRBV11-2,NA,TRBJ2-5,CASSVSGRYQETQYF,TGTGCCAGCAGTGTTAGCGGGAGGTACCAAGAGACCCAGTACTTC
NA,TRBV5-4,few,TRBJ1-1,CASRRARSGDTEAFF,TGTGCCAGCAGACGAGCCCGGTCAGGGGACACTGAAGCTTTCTTT
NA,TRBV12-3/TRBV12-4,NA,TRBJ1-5,CASSLGQLSQHF,TGTGCCAGCAGTTTAGGCCAACTGTCCCAGCATTTT
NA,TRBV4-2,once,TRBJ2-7,CASSQDHRVYEQYF,TGTGCCAGCAGCCAAGATCACAGGGTTTACGAGCAGTACTTC
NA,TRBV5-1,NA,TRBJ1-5,CASSLGAAGNQPQHF,TGCGCCAGCAGCTTGGGGGCGGCGGGGAATCAGCCCCAGCATTTT
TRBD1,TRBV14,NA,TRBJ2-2,CASSQDRVRAGELFF,TGTGCCAGCAGCCAGGACAGGGTCCGGGCCGGGGAGCTGTTTTTT
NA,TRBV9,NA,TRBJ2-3,CASSPSRTDTQYF,TGTGCCAGCTCCCCTTCCCGCACAGATACGCAGTATTTT
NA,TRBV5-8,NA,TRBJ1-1,CASSLGHRNTEAFF,TGTGCCAGCAGCTTAGGACATCGAAACACTGAAGCTTTCTTT
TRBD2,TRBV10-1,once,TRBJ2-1,CASSARGLAGGQAEQFF,TGCGCCAGCAGTGCCAGGGGACTAGCGGGGGGGCAGGCTGAGCAGTTCTTC
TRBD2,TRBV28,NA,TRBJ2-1,CASSPLGGGASGTNEQFF,TGTGCCAGCAGTCCCTTGGGGGGAGGAGCTAGCGGGACGAATGAGCAGTTCTTC
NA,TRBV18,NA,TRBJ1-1,CASSGLAGGENTEAFF,TGTGCCAGCTCAGGCCTCGCGGGGGGCGAGAACACTGAAGCTTTCTTT
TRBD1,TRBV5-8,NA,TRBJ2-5,CASSLLSISLTGGETQYF,TGTGCCAGCAGCCTTCTCTCCATCTCCCTGACAGGGGGAGAGACCCAGTACTTC
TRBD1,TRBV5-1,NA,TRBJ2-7,CASSSPGQGKTYEQYF,TGCGCCAGCAGCTCTCCGGGACAGGGGAAGACCTACGAGCAGTACTTC
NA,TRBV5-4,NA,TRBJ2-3,CASSPRRGSTDTQYF,TGTGCCAGCAGCCCCCGGCGGGGTAGCACAGATACGCAGTATTTT
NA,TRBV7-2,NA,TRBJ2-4,CASSLSVAKNIQYF,TGTGCCAGCAGCTTATCCGTAGCCAAAAACATTCAGTACTTC
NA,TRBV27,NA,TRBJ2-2,CASSLPRGEDGELFF,TGTGCCAGCAGTTTGCCAAGAGGGGAGGACGGGGAGCTGTTTTTT
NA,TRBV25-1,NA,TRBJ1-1,CASSEFGRHEAFF,TGTGCCAGCAGTGAATTCGGTCGTCATGAAGCTTTCTTT
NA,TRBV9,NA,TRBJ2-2,CASSDLRRSTGELFF,TGTGCCAGCAGCGACCTGCGTAGGAGCACCGGGGAGCTGTTTTTT
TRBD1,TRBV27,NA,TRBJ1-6,CASSKDRANSPLHF,TGTGCCAGCAGCAAAGACAGGGCTAATTCACCCCTCCACTTT
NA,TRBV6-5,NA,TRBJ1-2,CASSSGGGASYTF,TGTGCCAGCAGTTCGGGGGGGGGCGCGAGCTACACCTTC
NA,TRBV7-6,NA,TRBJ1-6,CASSLDPSYNSPLHF,TGTGCCAGCAGCTTAGATCCGTCCTATAATTCACCCCTCCACTTT
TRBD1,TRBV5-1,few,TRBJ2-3,CASSFEGGPDTQYF,TGCGCCAGCAGCTTCGAAGGGGGCCCAGATACGCAGTATTTT
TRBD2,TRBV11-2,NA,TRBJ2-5,CASSNRRGSETQYF,TGTGCCAGCAGCAACCGGCGGGGGTCAGAGACCCAGTACTTC
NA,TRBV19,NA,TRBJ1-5,CASSIVGRDENQPQHF,TGTGCCAGTAGTATAGTAGGCAGGGATGAGAATCAGCCCCAGCATTTT
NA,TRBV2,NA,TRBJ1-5,CASSDEQFSNQPQHF,TGTGCCAGCAGTGACGAACAGTTTAGCAATCAGCCCCAGCATTTT
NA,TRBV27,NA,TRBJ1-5,CASSLVQGNQPQHF,TGTGCCAGCAGTTTAGTACAGGGCAATCAGCCCCAGCATTTT
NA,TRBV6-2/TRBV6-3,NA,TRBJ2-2,CASSYSNTGELFF,TGTGCCAGCAGTTATTCTAACACCGGGGAGCTGTTTTTT
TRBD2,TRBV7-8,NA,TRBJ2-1,CASSQLASSYNEQFF,TGTGCCAGCAGCCAACTAGCGTCTTCCTACAATGAGCAGTTCTTC
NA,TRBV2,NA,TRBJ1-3,CASRGGPGNTIYF,TGTGCCAGCCGGGGAGGACCTGGAAACACCATATATTTT
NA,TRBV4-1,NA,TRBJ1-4,CASSQDLGPNEKLFF,TGCGCCAGCAGCCAAGATTTGGGGCCGAATGAAAAACTGTTTTTT
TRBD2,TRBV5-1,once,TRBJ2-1,CASSLRRLAGTSSYNEQFF,TGCGCCAGCAGCTTACGGCGACTAGCGGGAACGAGCTCCTACAATGAGCAGTTCTTC
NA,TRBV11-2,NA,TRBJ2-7,CASSLDTRQSYEQYF,TGTGCCAGCAGCTTAGATACACGTCAGTCCTACGAGCAGTACTTC
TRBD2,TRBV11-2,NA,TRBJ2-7,CASSTGTSGRGRSYEQYF,TGTGCCAGCAGCACAGGGACTAGCGGGAGAGGTCGGTCCTACGAGCAGTACTTC
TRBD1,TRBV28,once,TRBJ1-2,CASNEGALYGYTF,TGTGCCAGCAACGAGGGGGCACTCTATGGCTACACCTTC
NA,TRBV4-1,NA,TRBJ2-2,CASSQDRGSANTGELFF,TGCGCCAGCAGCCAAGATCGGGGGTCGGCGAACACCGGGGAGCTGTTTTTT
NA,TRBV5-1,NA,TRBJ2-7,CASSPQGLEQYF,TGCGCCAGCAGCCCCCAGGGACTTGAGCAGTACTTC
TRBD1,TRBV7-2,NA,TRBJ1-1,CASSWDRKAFF,TGTGCCAGCAGCTGGGACAGGAAAGCTTTCTTT
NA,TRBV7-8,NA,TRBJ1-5,CASSPQGGGSNQPQHF,TGTGCCAGCAGCCCACAAGGGGGGGGGTCTAATCAGCCCCAGCATTTT
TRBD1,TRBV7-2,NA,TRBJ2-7,CASSGDRGRAEQYF,TGTGCCAGCAGCGGGGACAGGGGGCGAGCCGAGCAGTACTTC
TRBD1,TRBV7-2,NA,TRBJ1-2,CASSPQGALGYTF,TGTGCCAGCAGTCCACAGGGGGCGCTCGGCTACACCTTC
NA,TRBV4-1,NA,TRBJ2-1,CASSQERDTSSYNEQFF,TGCGCCAGCAGCCAAGAACGCGACACCAGCTCCTACAATGAGCAGTTCTTC
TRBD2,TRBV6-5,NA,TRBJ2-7,CASIRTSGSYEQYF,TGTGCCAGCATCCGGACTAGCGGCTCCTACGAGCAGTACTTC